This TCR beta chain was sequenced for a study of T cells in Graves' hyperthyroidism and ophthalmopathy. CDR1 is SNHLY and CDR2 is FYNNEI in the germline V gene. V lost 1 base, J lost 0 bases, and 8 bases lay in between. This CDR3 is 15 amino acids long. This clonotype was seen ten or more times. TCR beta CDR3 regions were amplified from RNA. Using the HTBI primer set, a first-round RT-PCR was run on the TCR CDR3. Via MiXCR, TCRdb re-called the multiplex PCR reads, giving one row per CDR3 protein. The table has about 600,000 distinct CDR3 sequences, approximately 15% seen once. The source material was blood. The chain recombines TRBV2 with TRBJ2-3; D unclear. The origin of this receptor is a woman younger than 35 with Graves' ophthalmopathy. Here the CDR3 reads CASSEGAASTDTQYF. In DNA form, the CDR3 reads TGTGCCAGCAGTGAAGGAGCAGCTAGCACAGATACGCAGTATTTT.